Below are 31 T cell receptor beta chains sequenced from a single sample in a study of vaccination and CD4 T cells after COVID-19. No antigens are known for them. The study sequenced cultured CD4+ T cell DNA using the Oncomine TCR Beta short-read assay. Each CDR3 protein gets one entry after TCRdb re-called the PCR reads with MiXCR. The repertoire holds under 15,000 distinct CDR3 sequences, with about two fifths as singletons. The treatment was: approximately nine-day PBMC culture with coronavirus spike peptide pools or control peptides (ViraFEST assay). Material: CD4+ T cells from blood, cultured in vitro. Receptors originate from a human donor who had recovered from COVID-19.

The rearrangement links TRBV20-1 to TRBJ2-7; TRBD1 is a possible D gene (5 bases). V dropped 2 bases and J dropped 3 bases, with 11 bases sitting between them. The CDR3 has 13 residues. Germline loops: CDR1 DFQATT, CDR2 SNEGSKA (reference sequence). The CDR3 loop is CSARQGVIYEQYF. For the CDR3, the DNA is TGCAGTGCTAGACAGGGCGTTATCTACGAGCAGTACTTC.

This clonotype showed up just a few times. The J gene is TRBJ2-4, the V gene TRBV7-2; 9 nucleotides line up with TRBD2. Germline values: CDR1 SGHTA, CDR2 FQGNSA. This CDR3 contains 16 residues. The junction had 7 bases not matched to a gene; V was cut back by 5 bases and J by 2 bases. Written as DNA, the CDR3 is TGTGCCAGCAGCCCGATAGCGGGAGTAACCAAAAACATTCAGTACTTC. Translated, it gives CASSPIAGVTKNIQYF.

This clonotype was detected a few times. The J gene is TRBJ1-3, the V gene TRBV27; no definite D call. Trimming left V 4 bases short and J 2 bases short, with 6 bases between. Germline V lookup: CDR1 MNHEY, CDR2 SMNVEV (reference sequence). This CDR3 region has 13 residues. Here the CDR3 reads CASSYQAGNTIYF. CDR3 bases: TGTGCCAGCAGTTACCAGGCTGGAAACACCATATATTTT.

The chain links TRBV6-2 or TRBV6-3 to TRBJ2-2; 7 positions agree with TRBD2. The trim removed 4 bases at V and 7 bases at J, leaving 15 bases unmatched. Germline V gene data show CDR1 as MNHEY and CDR2 as SVGEGT. This CDR3 spans 17 amino acids. CDR3 region: CASSSSLIGRRGGELFF. DNA for the CDR3: TGTGCCAGCAGTTCTTCCCTTATCGGGAGGAGGGGCGGGGAGCTGTTTTTT.

This chain uses TRBV2 with TRBJ2-5, with D possibly being TRBD2 (6 bases). With 5 bases removed from V and 5 bases from J, the gap between germline ends came to 18 bases. The CDR3 has 15 amino acids. Germline loops: CDR1 SNHLY, CDR2 FYNNEI. CDR3 amino acids: CASSLFLAGYETQYF. CDR3 in DNA: TGTGCCAGCAGTCTCTTTTTGGCGGGATATGAGACCCAGTACTTC.

This clonotype was recorded a few times. The CDR3: CASSYGWPNYEQYF. CDR3 in DNA: TGTGCCAGCAGTTACGGTTGGCCAAACTACGAGCAGTACTTC. The chain employs TRBV6-2 or TRBV6-3 and TRBJ2-7; D is ambiguous. Trimming pared 2 bases from V and 3 bases from J, leaving 11 bases between. Germline CDR1 reads MNHEY; CDR2 reads SVGEGT. The length of the CDR3 is 14 residues.

V gene TRBV28 combines with J gene TRBJ2-7; D not certain. This CDR3 spans 14 amino acids. Germline lookup yields CDR1 MDHEN and CDR2 SYDVKM. The ends were cut back, 7 bases at V and 0 bases at J, with 13 bases in the middle. CDR3 sequence: CASTEAASSYEQYF. CDR3 DNA sequence: TGTGCCAGCACTGAGGCGGCCAGCTCCTACGAGCAGTACTTC.

V is TRBV6-2 or TRBV6-3 and J is TRBJ1-6; D gene ambiguous. Trimming cost V 6 bases and J 7 bases, with 4 bases left between them. CDR3 length: 11 amino acids. The germline gives CDR1 MNHEY, CDR2 SVGEGT. The CDR3 DNA sequence: TGTGCCAGCAGCGACAATTCACCCCTCCACTTT. This codes for CASSDNSPLHF.

The rearrangement links TRBV15 to TRBJ2-5; possible D gene TRBD1, 7 bases. V was clipped by 5 bases and J by 2 bases, with 24 bases between them. The germline V gene has CDR1 LNHNV and CDR2 YYDKDF (reference sequence). This CDR3 comprises 18 residues. The CDR3 is CATSLENALTGTQETQYF. Here the CDR3 DNA reads TGTGCCACCAGCTTAGAGAACGCCCTGACAGGGACTCAAGAGACCCAGTACTTC. The whole variable domain, remainder taken from reference TRBV15 and TRBJ2-5, is DAMVIQNPRYQVTQFGKPVTLSCSQTLNHNVMYWYQQKSSQAPKLLFHYYDKDFNNEADTPDNFQSRRPNTSFCFLDIRSPGLGDTAMYLCATSLENALTGTQETQYFGPGTRLLVL.

The genes are TRBV19 and TRBJ2-3; either TRBD1 or TRBD2 may fit D (6 bases each). The CDR3 runs to 13 residues. Between the trimmed V and J ends, which lost 4 bases and 9 bases, there was a span of 14 bases. Germline V gene lookup returns CDR1 LNHDA and CDR2 SQIVND (reference sequence). The CDR3 spells CASSTSRRGTQYF. The CDR3 DNA sequence: TGTGCCAGTAGTACCTCCCGGAGGGGGACGCAGTATTTT.

J is TRBJ2-6 and V is TRBV30, with D tentatively TRBD1 or TRBD2 (5 bases each). The CDR3 covers 13 residues. Germline loops: CDR1 GTSNPN, CDR2 SVGIG (reference sequence). Trimming left V 5 bases short and J 4 bases short, with 9 bases between. The CDR3 here is CAWVGPGANVLTF. The CDR3 DNA reads as TGTGCCTGGGTGGGACCCGGGGCCAACGTCCTGACTTTC.

This clonotype has more than one count but fewer than ten. The genes are TRBV19 and TRBJ2-1, with 7 bases aligning to TRBD2. After removal of 5 bases from V and 6 bases from J, the junction contained 10 bases not matched to a gene. Germline CDR1 and CDR2: LNHDA and SQIVND (reference sequence). This CDR3 region has 15 residues. CDR3 sequence (DNA): TGTGCCAGTAGTCCTAGATTGGGGAGGGGCAATGAGCAGTTCTTC. Protein: CASSPRLGRGNEQFF.

This chain connects TRBV20-1 to TRBJ2-7; D is uncertain. The CDR3 is made up of 14 amino acids. V lost 0 bases and J lost 2, with 11 bases in between. The germline V gene has CDR1 DFQATT and CDR2 SNEGSKA (reference sequence). In DNA form, the CDR3 reads TGCAGTGCTAGAGATGTATCAAAGCCCTACGAGCAGTACTTC. As protein: CSARDVSKPYEQYF.

The chain is built from TRBV20-1 and TRBJ2-2; 9 positions match TRBD2. Germline lookup yields CDR1 DFQATT and CDR2 SNEGSKA (reference sequence). The CDR3 has 16 amino acids. The J segment lost 7 bases and the V segment lost 7 bases, leaving 16 bases of the junction unmatched. The CDR3 is CSVLAAGGAGGGELFF. CDR3 DNA sequence: TGCAGTGTTCTCGCAGCGGGAGGTGCGGGCGGCGGGGAGCTGTTTTTT.

The rearrangement joins TRBV20-1 to TRBJ2-2, with TRBD1 matching 10 bases. Germline V lookup: CDR1 DFQATT, CDR2 SNEGSKA (reference sequence). The CDR3 runs 15 residues. V was clipped by 6 bases and J by 2 bases; unmatched bases: 6. The CDR3 region has the DNA TGCAGTGCGTCCGGGACAGGGGCCAACACCGGGGAGCTGTTTTTT. Protein: CSASGTGANTGELFF.

The chain has TRBV7-2 and TRBJ2-3, with no clear D. The CDR3 is 12 amino acids. V was pared by 2 bases and J by 6 bases, with 6 bases between. CDR1 is SGHTA, CDR2 FQGNSA, per germline. The CDR3: CASSLRTDTQYF. CDR3 DNA sequence: TGTGCCAGCAGCTTAAGGACGGATACGCAGTATTTT.

The chain recombines TRBV19 with TRBJ2-3; D is undetermined. Germline V gene lookup returns CDR1 LNHDA and CDR2 SQIVND (reference sequence). The CDR3 consists of 15 residues. V was clipped by 1 base and J by 0 bases, with 8 bases between them. The DNA for the CDR3 is TGTGCCAGTAGTATAGTAAGCGCCAGCACAGATACGCAGTATTTT. Translated, it gives CASSIVSASTDTQYF.

This clonotype was picked up one time. A junction boundary mismatches the germline segment, possibly from a read error. V gene TRBV2 combines with J gene TRBJ2-3; D is possibly TRBD1 (6 bases). Germline V lookup: CDR1 SNHLY, CDR2 FYNNEI. The CDR3 length is 12 residues. CDR3 coding DNA: TGTGTCGGACATGGGGGCACGGATACGCAGTATTTT. It codes for CVGHGGTDTQYF.

This clonotype was picked up a small number of times. The V and J genes are TRBV20-1 and TRBJ2-3; 7 bases line up with TRBD2. Germline V gene sequence: CDR1 DFQATT, CDR2 SNEGSKA (reference sequence). Trimming removed 6 bases from V and 2 bases from J; junction bases left unmatched: 5. The CDR3 totals 13 residues. The CDR3 DNA is TGCAGTGCCTCTAGCGGACCCACAGATACGCAGTATTTT. It codes for CSASSGPTDTQYF.

This chain joins TRBV27 and TRBJ2-3; D uncertain. The V end lost 6 bases, the J end lost 0 bases, and 7 bases lay between the germline ends. The CDR3 runs to 13 residues. Germline CDR1 MNHEY, CDR2 SMNVEV (reference sequence). The CDR3 reads CASRPFSTDTQYF. In DNA, the CDR3 is TGTGCCAGCAGACCCTTTAGCACAGATACGCAGTATTTT.

This clonotype was seen only a few times. The chain carries TRBV20-1 and TRBJ2-7; 9 bases agree with TRBD2. The junction had 11 bases not matched to a gene; V was cut back by 1 base and J by 10 bases. Per the germline V gene, CDR1 is DFQATT and CDR2 is SNEGSKA (reference sequence). There are 14 residues in the CDR3. The CDR3 sequence: CSARAGTSPPSQYF. The CDR3 nucleotides read TGCAGTGCTAGAGCCGGGACTAGCCCACCCAGCCAGTACTTC.

The chain joins TRBV6-1 to TRBJ1-1, with D possibly TRBD1 on 6 matching bases. CDR3 length: 14 amino acids. Germline CDR1 is MNHNS and CDR2 is SASEGT. The V end lost 6 bases, the J end lost 0 bases, and 11 bases lay between the germline ends. The CDR3 region is CASRQGLLNTEAFF. The CDR3 DNA reads as TGTGCCAGCAGACAGGGCTTGTTGAACACTGAAGCTTTCTTT.

The CDR3 protein is CSARTGQGVHGTEAFF. CDR3 DNA sequence: TGCAGTGCTAGAACTGGACAGGGCGTTCACGGCACTGAAGCTTTCTTT. This chain uses TRBV20-1 with TRBJ1-1; 8 bases match TRBD1. Trimming at V came to 2 bases and at J to 4 bases, leaving 12 bases not matched to a gene. The CDR3 is 16 residues long. The germline CDR1 and CDR2 sequences are DFQATT and SNEGSKA (reference sequence).

V usage is TRBV5-1 and J usage is TRBJ2-1; a possible D gene is TRBD2 (6 bases). The germline gives CDR1 SGHRS, CDR2 YFSETQ. The CDR3 runs 16 residues. V was trimmed by 3 bases and J by 0 bases, leaving 13 bases between them. The DNA for the CDR3 is TGCGCCAGCAGCTGGGACGCGGGGAGCTCCTACAATGAGCAGTTCTTC. It translates to CASSWDAGSSYNEQFF.

The chain employs TRBV20-1 and TRBJ2-1, with D perhaps matching TRBD2 (5 bases). The CDR3 covers 15 residues. CDR1 DFQATT and CDR2 SNEGSKA come from the germline V gene (reference sequence). The V end lost 3 bases, the J end lost 6 bases, and 18 bases lay between the germline ends. The chain's CDR3 is CSASTRRRGINEQFF. CDR3 DNA sequence: TGCAGTGCTAGTACCCGACGCCGAGGGATCAATGAGCAGTTCTTC.

This clonotype has just a few counts. CDR3 nucleotide sequence: TGTGCCAGTAGTGCGACAGGGTGGGGTTCACCCCTCCACTTT. Amino acid sequence: CASSATGWGSPLHF. The V call is TRBV19, the J call TRBJ1-6; 7 bases align to TRBD1. The CDR3 runs to 14 residues. Germline V gives CDR1 LNHDA, CDR2 SQIVND (reference sequence). The V and J ends lost 5 bases and 9 bases, in that order; junction bases with no gene match: 7. Filled out from reference TRBV19 and TRBJ1-6, the complete variable domain reads DGGITQSPKYLFRKEGQNVTLSCEQNLNHDAMYWYRQDPGQGLRLIYYSQIVNDFQKGDIAEGYSVSREKKESFPLTVTSAQKNPTAFYLCASSATGWGSPLHFGNGTRLTVT.

The V gene is TRBV12-3 or TRBV12-4, the J gene TRBJ1-2, with D possibly TRBD1 on 5 matching bases. This CDR3 region has 14 residues. V lost 3 bases to trimming and J lost 10 bases, with 18 bases between them. CDR3: CASSLWGAPGAYTF. For the CDR3, the DNA is TGTGCCAGCAGTTTGTGGGGCGCCCCTGGGGCCTACACCTTC.

The chain uses TRBV7-2 and TRBJ2-3, with 10 nucleotides matching TRBD2. The V gene end was trimmed by 2 bases and the J gene end by 5 bases; junction bases not matched to a gene: 4. The germline gives CDR1 SGHTA, CDR2 FQGNSA. The CDR3 totals 15 residues. This CDR3 is CASSLRRLAGDTQYF. The CDR3 bases are TGTGCCAGCAGCTTACGGAGACTAGCGGGAGATACGCAGTATTTT.

This clonotype was seen a few times. J is TRBJ2-7 and V is TRBV5-8; weak D call: TRBD1 (6 bases). This CDR3 region has 15 residues. Germline lookup yields CDR1 SGHTS and CDR2 YDEGEE. Trimming took 1 base from V and 3 from J, leaving 14 bases between them. DNA for the CDR3: TGTGCCAGCAGCTTGCGGCCAGGGGCCAACTACGAGCAGTACTTC. The encoded protein is CASSLRPGANYEQYF.

The chain carries TRBV6-2 or TRBV6-3 and TRBJ1-5; TRBD1 is a possible D gene (5 bases). CDR1 MNHEY and CDR2 SVGEGT come from the germline V gene. V was pared by 0 bases and J by 6 bases, with 9 bases between. The CDR3 loop spans 14 amino acids. This CDR3 reads CASSYSTDTQPQHF. CDR3 DNA sequence: TGTGCCAGCAGTTACTCGACAGACACTCAGCCCCAGCATTTT.

The V call is TRBV18, the J call TRBJ2-5, with 9 bases identical to TRBD2. Germline V gene sequence: CDR1 KGHSH, CDR2 LQKENI. This CDR3 spans 15 amino acids. V trimming: 5 bases; J trimming: 4 bases; junction bases outside the gene matches: 8. Here the CDR3 DNA reads TGTGCCAGCTCATTTGGGACTAGCAAGAGAGAGACCCAGTACTTC. Its protein product is CASSFGTSKRETQYF.